This T cell receptor (beta chain) is drawn from a study of cytomegalovirus exposure and HLA in healthy donors. Study observations and caveats: Relative to the approximately 700-donor mean, N-insertions were reportedly fewer in an Asian-associated ancestry cluster in a later analysis. CMV serostatus alone was available as immune exposure information.

About this clone: Its antigen is as yet unknown.

Germline V gene sequence: CDR1 SGHNT, CDR2 YYREEE (reference sequence). V shed 0 bases and J 8 bases; nucleotides not matched to a gene: 12. The CDR3 has 17 residues. It was with 60 Vbeta and 13 Jbeta primers that the PCR ran. TCRdb's table, derived via immunoSEQ multiplex PCR, lists solely in-frame clones and lacks some. Its table records around 53,000 clones. The V gene is TRBV5-4, the J gene TRBJ2-1; 9 nucleotides align to TRBD2. The specimen was PBMCs. The TCR was taken from a man between 18 and 35 years old in good health and CMV-seropositive. The CDR3 protein is CASSLAGGAGGRDEQFF. For the CDR3, the DNA is TGTGCCAGCAGCTTGGCCGGAGGGGCGGGAGGGAGGGATGAGCAGTTCTTC.